Shown below are 17 T cell receptor beta chains from a single sample sequenced in a study of blood T cell repertoires in COVID-19. Repertoires were generated with immunoSEQ multiplex PCR, while TCRdb's copy carries only in-frame clones and drops some. The sample includes about 210,000 clones, 75% to 90% of them seen just once. Specimen: PBMCs or T cells enriched from blood (not recorded which). These receptors all stem from a woman in her thirties who had been exposed to COVID-19.

This clone is a singleton in its sample. The V and J genes are TRBV9 and TRBJ2-7, with 8 bases aligning to TRBD1. Germline CDR1 reads SGDLS; CDR2 reads YYNGEE. The CDR3 loop spans 14 amino acids. The V segment lost 3 bases and the J segment 4 bases; nucleotides outside the gene matches: 6. Here the CDR3 reads CASSAGTGIYEQYF. The CDR3 DNA is TGTGCCAGCAGCGCCGGGACAGGCATTTACGAGCAGTACTTC.

Only a few counts were recorded for this clone. The J gene is TRBJ1-1, the V gene TRBV29-1, with 9 bases matching TRBD1. CDR1 SQVTM and CDR2 ANQGSEA come from the germline V gene. The ends lost 6 bases at V and 3 bases at J; junction bases unmatched: 8. The CDR3 has 14 residues. The CDR3 DNA reads TGCAGCGTGACACAGGGGGCGGAGGACACTGAAGCTTTCTTT. This sequence encodes CSVTQGAEDTEAFF.

This sequence joins TRBV3-1 (or the pseudogene TRBV3-2) and TRBJ1-3, with D possibly being TRBD1 (6 bases). The CDR3 runs 14 residues. From germline, CDR1 is LGHDT and CDR2 YNNKEL (reference sequence). Trimming shortened V by 6 bases and J by 2 bases, and 11 bases separated the two germline ends. The CDR3, as DNA: TGTGCCAGCAGACACGGGACAACTGGAAACACCATATATTTT. Its protein product is CASRHGTTGNTIYF.

The genes are TRBV9 and TRBJ1-3, with D perhaps TRBD1 (6 bases). Germline values: CDR1 SGDLS, CDR2 YYNGEE. V lost 5 bases and J 1 base, leaving 10 bases between the germline ends. The CDR3 is 14 amino acids. In nucleotides, the CDR3 is TGTGCCAGCAGGCCCGACAGGTCTGGAAACACCATATATTTT. Residues: CASRPDRSGNTIYF.

The gene calls are TRBV2 and TRBJ2-7; D is unresolved. This CDR3 is built from 14 residues. The germline V and J ends were trimmed by 7 bases and 5 bases, with 18 bases remaining between them. Germline V lookup: CDR1 SNHLY, CDR2 FYNNEI. In DNA form, the CDR3 reads TGTGCCAGCACCCCCCACGGGTTCGGCCACGAGCAGTACTTC. Translation gives CASTPHGFGHEQYF.

This chain joins TRBV20-1 and TRBJ1-1, with D uncertain. The germline V gene encodes CDR1 DFQATT and CDR2 SNEGSKA (reference sequence). Trimming cost V 8 bases and J 3 bases, with 10 bases left between them. CDR3 length: 11 amino acids. The CDR3 reads CSLPLYTEAFF. CDR3 nucleotide sequence: TGCAGTTTGCCACTCTACACTGAAGCTTTCTTT.

V usage is TRBV19 and J usage is TRBJ1-2; TRBD1 agrees at 7 bases. V lost 8 bases, J lost 0 bases, and 6 bases stayed unmatched. CDR1 and CDR2 from the germline V gene are LNHDA and SQIVND (reference sequence). The CDR3 has 14 amino acids. In nucleotides, the CDR3 is TGTGCCAGTTCCCCCGGGACAGCTAACTATGGCTACACCTTC. Its protein is CASSPGTANYGYTF.

DNA for the CDR3: TGTGCCAGCAGTGAGAGACAGGGGAGCACAGATACGCAGTATTTT. Translating gives CASSERQGSTDTQYF. The chain recombines TRBV6-1 with TRBJ2-3; 8 nucleotides align to TRBD1. The V gene's germline CDR1 is MNHNS and CDR2 SASEGT. V trimming: 3 bases; J trimming: 0 bases; junction bases outside the gene matches: 2. The CDR3 is 15 amino acids.

V is TRBV19 and J is TRBJ2-6; D is unclear. The CDR3 runs 16 residues. Deletions cut 10 bases from V and 3 bases from J, with 19 bases between. Germline lookup yields CDR1 LNHDA and CDR2 SQIVND (reference sequence). The CDR3 nucleotides are TGTGCCACCGCCTCGCCTCCCCTAAGTGGGGCCAACGTCCTGACTTTC. Its translation: CATASPPLSGANVLTF.

The rearrangement joins TRBV11-2 to TRBJ2-2; tentatively, D is TRBD1 (6 bases). V was shortened by 0 bases and J by 4 bases, with 9 bases between the two germline ends. Per the germline V gene, CDR1 is SGHAT and CDR2 is FQNNGV. This CDR3 spans 15 amino acids. Here the CDR3 DNA reads TGTGCCAGCAGCTTAGATCCCAGGGGCACCGGGGAGCTGTTTTTT. This codes for CASSLDPRGTGELFF.

This sequence joins TRBV4-2 and TRBJ2-3; 8 bases line up with TRBD1. In germline, CDR1 is LGHNA, CDR2 YNFKEQ. The CDR3 sequence is 16 residues long. The V gene end was trimmed by 1 base and the J gene end by 0 bases; junction bases not matched to a gene: 3. The CDR3 DNA sequence: TGTGCCAGCAGCCAAGGGGACAGGCCGAGCACAGATACGCAGTATTTT. Translation: CASSQGDRPSTDTQYF.

The J gene is TRBJ1-1, the V gene TRBV7-6; 8 nucleotides line up with TRBD1. Germline values: CDR1 SGHVS, CDR2 FNYEAQ. The CDR3 is 15 residues long. The junction had 8 bases not matched to a gene; V was cut back by 5 bases and J by 3 bases. Here the CDR3 reads CASSPTGEPYTEAFF. The CDR3 DNA is TGTGCCAGCAGCCCGACAGGGGAACCGTACACTGAAGCTTTCTTT.

The gene calls are TRBV5-1 and TRBJ2-4, with 8 bases lining up with TRBD2. The germline V gene has CDR1 SGHRS and CDR2 YFSETQ. V shed 1 base, J shed 8 bases, and the junction held 5 bases outside the gene matches. The CDR3 is 14 amino acids. The CDR3 reads CASSLFLAGDIQYF. The CDR3 DNA reads TGCGCCAGCAGCTTGTTTCTAGCGGGTGACATTCAGTACTTC.

This chain connects TRBV30 to TRBJ1-1; D ambiguous. The CDR3 covers 10 residues. Germline CDR1 reads GTSNPN; CDR2 reads SVGIG (reference sequence). The CDR3 nucleotides are TGTGTCGGGGAAAACACTGAAGCTTTCTTT. Translated: CVGENTEAFF.

The rearrangement joins TRBV6-2 or TRBV6-3 to TRBJ2-5; D may be TRBD1 (5 bases). The CDR3 extends over 15 amino acids. Germline V CDR1 and CDR2: MNHEY, SVGEGT. V lost 2 bases and J 0 bases, leaving 10 bases between the germline ends. The CDR3 reads CASSYQTAYQETQYF. As DNA, the CDR3 is TGTGCCAGCAGTTACCAGACAGCCTACCAAGAGACCCAGTACTTC.

The chain recombines TRBV24-1 with TRBJ2-2; tentatively, D is TRBD1 (6 bases). The CDR3 length is 16 residues. CDR1 and CDR2 from the germline V gene are KGHDR and SFDVKD. The germline V and J ends were trimmed by 4 bases and 4 bases, with 15 bases remaining between them. The CDR3: CATSDPVRDTTGELFF. In nucleotides, the CDR3 is TGTGCCACCAGTGACCCGGTCAGGGACACCACCGGGGAGCTGTTTTTT.

This chain uses TRBV4-2 with TRBJ1-6; 7 bases map to TRBD1. Germline-derived CDR1 and CDR2 are LGHNA and YNFKEQ. The CDR3 is 15 residues long. J was trimmed by 4 bases and V by 1 base; bases with no gene match: 1. In nucleotides, the CDR3 is TGTGCCAGCAGCCAAGGGACAGGTTATAATTCACCCCTCCACTTT. Translation: CASSQGTGYNSPLHF.